One and the same sample provided the 26 T cell receptor beta chains below, sequenced in a study of identical twins (TCRdb year 2016). Libraries came from 5' RACE. The instrument given in TCRdb is Illumina HiSeq 2000. TCRdb cleaned the public reads at Q25 with fastp, built clones with MiXCR and kept in-frame beta chains. Records with the same CDR3 protein are collapsed into one entry carrying the most frequent genes and DNA. Present in this sample are 640,000 or so distinct CDR3 sequences, 5.5% to 7.5% of which were seen just once. In total, the top ten clones hold about 2% of the sample. Material: naive T cells sorted from blood. The sample's cell subset or site, from its label and the paper: cells isolated with a human naive T-cell isolation kit. These receptors all come from a man between 18 and 35 years old in good health.

This clonotype was observed at least ten times. This sequence joins TRBV27 and TRBJ2-1, with 12 bases aligning to TRBD2. Germline trimming cut 5 bases from V and 5 bases from J; bases unmatched to any gene: 7. Germline values: CDR1 MNHEY, CDR2 SMNVEV (reference sequence). The CDR3 has 16 residues. DNA of the CDR3: TGTGCCAGCAGTCCACCGACTAGCGGGAGCCACAATGAGCAGTTCTTC. Translating gives CASSPPTSGSHNEQFF.

The chain uses TRBV27 and TRBJ2-2, with D hard to call. CDR1 MNHEY and CDR2 SMNVEV come from the germline V gene (reference sequence). The CDR3 sequence is 14 residues long. The V gene lost 7 bases and the J gene lost 4 bases, with 13 bases spanning the gap. This CDR3 reads CASTENIGTGELFF. As DNA, the CDR3 is TGTGCCAGCACTGAAAACATTGGCACCGGGGAGCTGTTTTTT.

This clonotype was picked up a small number of times. CDR3 sequence reads: CASSSGGYTQYF. CDR3 bases: TGTGCCAGTAGCTCGGGGGGATATACGCAGTATTTT. The rearrangement uses TRBV19 and TRBJ2-3; 7 bases agree with TRBD2. The CDR3 is 12 residues long. CDR1 LNHDA and CDR2 SQIVND come from the germline V gene (reference sequence). The junction had 4 bases not matched to a gene; V was cut back by 6 bases and J by 7 bases.

This clonotype was picked up many times. V is TRBV28 and J is TRBJ2-7; perhaps TRBD1 as D (5 bases). The CDR3 is 14 residues long. Germline CDR1 MDHEN, CDR2 SYDVKM. Trimming pared 5 bases from V and 2 bases from J, leaving 13 bases between. For the CDR3, the DNA is TGTGCCAGCAGTGGTACAGGTAGAACCTACGAGCAGTACTTC. Translating gives CASSGTGRTYEQYF. The complete variable domain, with remaining parts taken from reference TRBV28 and TRBJ2-7, reads DVKVTQSSRYLVKRTGEKVFLECVQDMDHENMFWYRQDPGLGLRLIYFSYDVKMKEKGDIPEGYSVSREKKERFSLILESASTNQTSMYLCASSGTGRTYEQYFGPGTRLTVT.

This chain connects TRBV29-1 to TRBJ1-1; TRBD1 is a possible D gene (6 bases). This CDR3 spans 13 amino acids. V gave up 2 bases and J gave up 5 bases, with 12 bases separating them. Per the germline V gene, CDR1 is SQVTM and CDR2 is ANQGSEA. CDR3 in DNA: TGCAGCGTTGAAATCGGGGGGCGGACTGAAGCTTTCTTT. This sequence encodes CSVEIGGRTEAFF.

The gene calls are TRBV27 and TRBJ2-2; no clear D. CDR1 is MNHEY and CDR2 is SMNVEV in the germline V gene (reference sequence). The germline V and J ends were trimmed by 2 bases and 1 base, with 11 bases remaining between them. The CDR3 spans 16 residues. The CDR3 sequence is CASSLLTLRNTGELFF. The CDR3 region has the DNA TGTGCCAGCAGTTTACTGACTCTCAGGAACACCGGGGAGCTGTTTTTT.

This clonotype was recorded many times. The chain links TRBV12-3 or TRBV12-4 to TRBJ2-1; 11 bases line up with TRBD2. The CDR3 contains 17 residues. V dropped 4 bases and J dropped 8; count of bases not matched to a gene: 13. The CDR3 nucleotides read TGTGCCAGCAGTTCTTTACTAGCGGGAGAGGGGATGGATGAGCAGTTCTTC. It codes for CASSSLLAGEGMDEQFF.

This clonotype was counted between two and nine times. The chain is built from TRBV9 and TRBJ2-1; 13 positions agree with TRBD2. From germline, CDR1 is SGDLS and CDR2 YYNGEE. The CDR3 extends over 15 amino acids. With 4 bases clipped from V and 7 bases from J, the junction kept 5 bases outside the gene matches. CDR3 DNA sequence: TGTGCCAGCAGCCTCCGGACTAGCGGGAGAAATGAGCAGTTCTTC. Translating gives CASSLRTSGRNEQFF.

The rearrangement uses TRBV12-3 or TRBV12-4 and TRBJ2-2, with D maybe TRBD1 (6 bases). This CDR3 comprises 15 residues. Trimming removed 5 bases at V and 2 bases at J, with 12 bases between. CDR3 in DNA: TGTGCCAGCAGTCCTCGGGACAAAAACACCGGGGAGCTGTTTTTT. It specifies CASSPRDKNTGELFF.

This clonotype was seen ten or more times. The chain uses TRBV7-7 and TRBJ2-1; TRBD2 matches at 8 bases. Germline lookup yields CDR1 SSHAT and CDR2 FNYEAQ (reference sequence). The CDR3 sequence is 18 residues long. The V segment lost 1 base and the J segment 6 bases; nucleotides outside the gene matches: 14. CDR3 nucleotide sequence: TGTGCCAGCAGCTTAGGCACACTTGGACTAGCCCCGTTCAATGAGCAGTTCTTC. Encoded protein: CASSLGTLGLAPFNEQFF.

V usage is TRBV14 and J usage is TRBJ2-1; 8 bases are shared with TRBD1. CDR1 and CDR2 (germline): SGHDN, FVKESK. The CDR3 totals 13 residues. The V segment lost 0 bases and the J segment 15 bases; nucleotides outside the gene matches: 7. The CDR3 reads CASSQDRTGNGFF. The CDR3 DNA follows: TGTGCCAGCAGCCAAGATCGGACAGGGAATGGGTTCTTC.

This sequence joins TRBV30 and TRBJ1-1; 9 bases are shared with TRBD1. Per germline, CDR1 GTSNPN and CDR2 SVGIG (reference sequence). V shed 4 bases and J 1 base; nucleotides not matched to a gene: 1. This CDR3 comprises 13 residues. The DNA for the CDR3 is TGTGCCTGGAAGGGACAGGGGAACACTGAAGCTTTCTTT. Its protein product is CAWKGQGNTEAFF.

J is TRBJ2-2 and V is TRBV12-3 or TRBV12-4, with D possibly TRBD2 on 5 matching bases. Between the trimmed V and J ends, which lost 6 bases and 7 bases, there was a span of 18 bases. The CDR3 sequence is 15 residues long. The CDR3 spells CASSKHRIGVGELFF. Written as DNA, the CDR3 is TGTGCCAGCAGCAAGCACCGAATCGGGGTCGGGGAGCTGTTTTTT.

There are a few counts of this clonotype. The chain combines TRBV21-1 with TRBJ1-2; TRBD1 is taken as the D call from the table, unchecked against the DNA. TRBV21-1 has pseudogene status. This CDR3 is built from 15 residues. The CDR3 sequence is CASSTPRTNSDGYTF. CDR3 nucleotides: TGTGCCAGCAGCACCCCAAGGACAAATTCGGATGGCTACACCTTC.

This clonotype was counted ten times or more. CDR3 loop: CSAQDGYTF. CDR3 DNA: TGCAGTGCTCAGGACGGCTACACCTTC. V gene TRBV20-1 combines with J gene TRBJ1-2; the D is unclear. This CDR3 contains 9 residues. Trimming cost V 5 bases and J 8 bases, with 6 bases left between them. Germline V gene sequence: CDR1 DFQATT, CDR2 SNEGSKA (reference sequence).

The rearrangement joins TRBV20-1 to TRBJ1-5, with D unclear. The ends were cut back, 4 bases at V and 5 bases at J, with 9 bases in the middle. The germline V gene has CDR1 DFQATT and CDR2 SNEGSKA (reference sequence). The length of the CDR3 is 12 residues. The DNA of the CDR3 is TGCAGTGCTACAATTTCGGATCAGCCCCAGCATTTT. Encoded protein: CSATISDQPQHF.

This clonotype was observed many times. The chain is built from TRBV29-1 and TRBJ2-2; tentatively, D is TRBD1 (6 bases). There are 13 residues in the CDR3. The V gene lost 7 bases and the J gene lost 5 bases, with 14 bases spanning the gap. Germline V lookup: CDR1 SQVTM, CDR2 ANQGSEA. This CDR3 reads CSASKGVTGELFF. The CDR3 DNA follows: TGCAGCGCGTCGAAGGGGGTAACCGGGGAGCTGTTTTTT.

This clonotype was observed at least ten times. The rearrangement uses TRBV7-2 and TRBJ2-1; TRBD2 agrees at 9 bases. The V gene end was trimmed by 5 bases and the J gene end by 7 bases; junction bases not matched to a gene: 12. The CDR3 covers 16 residues. In germline, CDR1 is SGHTA, CDR2 FQGNSA. The CDR3 DNA reads as TGTGCCAGCAGCCTAAATGGGCTAGCGGGAATTAATGAGCAGTTCTTC. Translated: CASSLNGLAGINEQFF.

This clonotype was observed many times. The CDR3 loop is CSAPGLAGGELFF. The CDR3 DNA follows: TGCAGTGCACCGGGACTAGCCGGCGGGGAGCTGTTTTTT. The chain has TRBV20-1 and TRBJ2-2, with 9 bases lining up with TRBD2. The CDR3 runs 13 residues. V dropped 6 bases and J dropped 7; count of bases not matched to a gene: 6. In germline, CDR1 is DFQATT, CDR2 SNEGSKA (reference sequence).

This clonotype was detected ten times or more. J is TRBJ2-1 and V is TRBV6-1; 13 bases match TRBD2. The V gene's germline CDR1 is MNHNS and CDR2 SASEGT. V was clipped by 6 bases and J by 9 bases; unmatched bases: 14. This CDR3 has 17 residues. Written as DNA, the CDR3 is TGTGCCAGCAGCCTTCGCCGGACTAGCGGGAGTGGGCCTGAGCAGTTCTTC. Encoded protein: CASSLRRTSGSGPEQFF.

This clonotype has only a few counts. The rearrangement joins TRBV27 to TRBJ2-7; TRBD2 aligns across 9 bases. Germline V gene data show CDR1 as MNHEY and CDR2 as SMNVEV (reference sequence). The CDR3 length is 14 residues. V lost 5 bases, J lost 3 bases, and 5 bases stayed unmatched. DNA of the CDR3: TGTGCCAGCAGTCTAGCGGGGTCAGGCTACGAGCAGTACGTC. Protein: CASSLAGSGYEQYV.

This clonotype appeared many times. This rearrangement joins TRBV29-1 to TRBJ2-2; D call uncertain. V lost 4 bases and J 8 bases, leaving 8 bases between the germline ends. The CDR3 covers 11 residues. In germline, CDR1 is SQVTM, CDR2 ANQGSEA. The CDR3 sequence: CSVAYAGELFF. The CDR3 DNA sequence: TGCAGCGTTGCTTATGCAGGGGAGCTGTTTTTT.

The V and J genes are TRBV5-1 and TRBJ2-7; D not resolved. Germline V gives CDR1 SGHRS, CDR2 YFSETQ. V was trimmed by 4 bases and J by 2 bases, leaving 10 bases between them. There are 13 residues in the CDR3. Here the CDR3 DNA reads TGCGCCAGCAGCGCCCGAGGAGCCTACGAGCAGTACTTC. The encoded protein is CASSARGAYEQYF.

Details on this clonotype: A much larger clone lies one base from this, so it may be a read error. For the CDR3, the DNA is TGCGCCAGCCGGCGTATGTTAGGGACTAGCAGGAGGACAGATACGCAGTATTTT. This sequence encodes CASRRMLGTSRRTDTQYF. The rearrangement links TRBV4-1 to TRBJ2-3; 9 nucleotides align to TRBD2. The V gene's germline CDR1 is MGHRA and CDR2 YSYEKL. The length of the CDR3 is 18 residues. J lost 3 bases, V lost 8 bases, and 18 bases had no gene match.

The table lists this clonotype with many counts. The V call is TRBV4-3, the J call TRBJ1-1; 8 bases agree with TRBD1. CDR1 is LGHNA and CDR2 is YSLEER in the germline V gene. V lost 3 bases to trimming and J lost 1 base; unmatched junction nucleotides: 4. CDR3 length equals 15 residues. CDR3 nucleotides: TGCGCCAGCAGCCACTTCGGGACAGGGAACACTGAAGCTTTCTTT. Protein sequence: CASSHFGTGNTEAFF.

At least ten counts were recorded for this clonotype. The rearrangement joins TRBV11-1 to TRBJ2-7; TRBD1 matches 10 bases. V shed 1 base, J shed 3 bases, and the junction held 15 bases outside the gene matches. The CDR3 covers 19 residues. The germline V gene has CDR1 SGHAT and CDR2 FQDESV (reference sequence). The CDR3 sequence: CASSLDFGTGVVSGYEQYF. The CDR3 DNA reads as TGTGCCAGCAGCTTAGACTTTGGGACAGGGGTCGTTAGCGGCTACGAGCAGTACTTC.